The rows below give T cell receptor beta chains drawn from one sample of a study of PD-L1 blockade in urothelial cancer. TCRdb's table, derived via immunoSEQ multiplex PCR, lists solely in-frame clones and lacks some. Among about 50,000 clones listed, around 88% were seen once. The sample in question was PBMCs, obtained around atezolizumab (anti-PD-L1) treatment. These receptors originate from a woman aged 60 to 75 with urothelial cancer. The CDR3 runs from the conserved cysteine through the conserved F or W. The order of the fields is CDR3 DNA, CDR3 protein, D gene, V gene, J gene, clone size. A D gene is named only where the DNA matches it firmly. For some rows the clone size is stated as once, few or many, or as a class when expanded; others skip it.

CDR3 DNA: TGTGCCAGCAGCTTTGGGGGAGGGTCACGGAAGACCCAGTACTTC; CDR3 protein: CASSFGGGSRKTQYF; D gene: TRBD2; V gene: TRBV5-6; J gene: TRBJ2-5; clone size: NA
CDR3 DNA: TGTGCCAGCAGGGAGAGAGGGGAGACCCAGTACTTC; CDR3 protein: CASRERGETQYF; D gene: NA; V gene: TRBV6-1; J gene: TRBJ2-5; clone size: NA
CDR3 DNA: TGTGCCAGCAGTCATCCTTTTACCGGGACAGGGTCTTCCTACGAGCAGTACTTC; CDR3 protein: CASSHPFTGTGSSYEQYF; D gene: TRBD1; V gene: TRBV28; J gene: TRBJ2-7; clone size: few
CDR3 DNA: TGTGCCATCAGTGCGTCTGGGGGCAGCCAGCCCCAGCATTTT; CDR3 protein: CAISASGGSQPQHF; D gene: NA; V gene: TRBV10-3; J gene: TRBJ1-5; clone size: NA
CDR3 DNA: TGTGCCAGCAGTGAGGAGGGATACGGGGCCAACGTCCTGACTTTC; CDR3 protein: CASSEEGYGANVLTF; D gene: NA; V gene: TRBV2; J gene: TRBJ2-6; clone size: NA
CDR3 DNA: TGCGCCAGCAGCCAAAACGGACAGAACACTGAAGCTTTCTTT; CDR3 protein: CASSQNGQNTEAFF; D gene: NA; V gene: TRBV4-3; J gene: TRBJ1-1; clone size: NA
CDR3 DNA: TGCGCCAGCAGTCTATCCGCGACTAGTGTAGTCAATGAGCAGTTCTTC; CDR3 protein: CASSLSATSVVNEQFF; D gene: NA; V gene: TRBV10-1; J gene: TRBJ2-1; clone size: NA
CDR3 DNA: TGTGCCAGCAGTTTTAACAGGGGAAATCAGCCCCAGCATTTT; CDR3 protein: CASSFNRGNQPQHF; D gene: TRBD1; V gene: TRBV27; J gene: TRBJ1-5; clone size: NA
CDR3 DNA: TGCGCCAGCAGCCAAGAAGGGGTCGTGGGCACTGAAGCTTTCTTT; CDR3 protein: CASSQEGVVGTEAFF; D gene: NA; V gene: TRBV4-1; J gene: TRBJ1-1; clone size: NA
CDR3 DNA: TGTGCCAGCAGCTTAGGCAGGGGTCCCTCAGATACGCAGTATTTT; CDR3 protein: CASSLGRGPSDTQYF; D gene: NA; V gene: TRBV11-3; J gene: TRBJ2-3; clone size: NA
CDR3 DNA: TGTGCCAGCAGCCCGGCCCTAGCCTACGAGCAGTACTTC; CDR3 protein: CASSPALAYEQYF; D gene: NA; V gene: TRBV9; J gene: TRBJ2-7; clone size: NA
CDR3 DNA: TGTGCCAGCAGCTTGGGGCTAGCGTCAACCTACGAGCAGTACTTC; CDR3 protein: CASSLGLASTYEQYF; D gene: NA; V gene: TRBV5-4; J gene: TRBJ2-7; clone size: NA
CDR3 DNA: TGTGCCAGCAGTGAGACAGGGTTTAACAACTATGGCTACACCTTC; CDR3 protein: CASSETGFNNYGYTF; D gene: TRBD1; V gene: TRBV28; J gene: TRBJ1-2; clone size: NA
CDR3 DNA: TGTGCCGGGCGTGTGGTCACCTACGAGCAGTACTTC; CDR3 protein: CAGRVVTYEQYF; D gene: NA; V gene: TRBV21-1; J gene: TRBJ2-7; clone size: NA
CDR3 DNA: TGTGCCAGCAGCTTAGAGACAGGCGGGTTGTCCGAGCAGTACTTC; CDR3 protein: CASSLETGGLSEQYF; D gene: NA; V gene: TRBV7-9; J gene: TRBJ2-7; clone size: NA
CDR3 DNA: TGCGCCAGCAGCTTGTCAGGACAGGATTTTCGAGAGACCCAGTACTTC; CDR3 protein: CASSLSGQDFRETQYF; D gene: TRBD1; V gene: TRBV5-1; J gene: TRBJ2-5; clone size: NA
CDR3 DNA: TGTGCCAGCAGTCTAGCGGGTTCTAGCACAGATACGCAGTATTTT; CDR3 protein: CASSLAGSSTDTQYF; D gene: TRBD2; V gene: TRBV6-5; J gene: TRBJ2-3; clone size: NA
CDR3 DNA: TGTGCCAGCTCAAGGGACACGGGGGAGGGTGAGCAGTTCTTC; CDR3 protein: CASSRDTGEGEQFF; D gene: NA; V gene: TRBV18; J gene: TRBJ2-1; clone size: few